This entry describes one TCR beta chain. This sample stems from a study of CXCR3-negative and CXCR3-positive naive CD8 T cells. The authors made the TRB cDNA libraries by 5' RACE using UMI labels. Reprocessing the 5' RACE reads, TCRdb reports a single entry for every CDR3 protein and omits DNA. Here the sample table reports about 22,000 distinct CDR3 sequences. CDR1 is SGHRS and CDR2 is YFSETQ in the germline V gene. This CDR3 spans 17 amino acids. This TCR came from a human donor in good health. Some clones in this sample may be carry-over from other donors' samples. Sequenced sample: memory CD8+ T cells from blood. The rearrangement uses TRBV5-1 and TRBJ1-2; TCRdb's D call, TRBD1, is unchecked because there is no DNA. CDR3 residues: CASSGPRQGEPYYGYTF.